Detailed here is one T cell receptor beta chain. Its antigen is unknown. Base qualities were left out, and no much larger clone turns up one base away. The cohort was made up of 500 to 800 healthy bone marrow donors. At the time of sampling, all cohort members were nominally healthy, though unrecorded immune exposures were likely present. The donor was CMV seronegative and belonged to the group of 380 or so seronegative cohort members. A peripheral blood sample was collected from each donor, and TCR beta sequencing was performed on peripheral blood mononuclear cells. The Qiagen DNeasy Blood Extraction Kit was used to extract genomic DNA from the blood cell samples. CDR1 and CDR2, per the germline V gene (reference sequence), are SEHNR and FQNEAQ. The CDR3 measures 16 amino acids from cysteine to phenylalanine. CDR3 DNA is the only sequence kept; it has 48 bases, read in frame from the first base. V is cut back by 5 bases and J by 4 bases, with 13 bases in the junction unmatched.

Preparation of the library involved the immunoSEQ multiplex PCR assay. For the multiplex PCR, a mixture combining 60 forward primers for TCR Vbeta segments and 13 reverse primers for TCR Jbeta segments was used. A multiplex PCR assay on genomic DNA amplified the CDR3 region of rearranged TCR beta genes. The amplified TCR beta libraries were sequenced on the Illumina HiSeq System as 87-base-pair reads. Under the source paper's analysis protocol: Across the roughly 640 repertoires, a later analysis counted around 80 million unique TCR beta chains, roughly 11 million of which were shared by at least two donors. Raw reads were error-corrected and collapsed into unique sequences by a nearest-neighbor algorithm in which closely related sequences were merged to remove PCR and sequencing errors. CDR3 sequences were aligned to IMGT reference sequences to assign V, D and J gene segments. For a sequence to be retained, at least a six-nucleotide match to both a V gene segment and a J gene segment was required. A rearrangement counted as productive if the CDR3 had no stop codons and remained in frame with V and J, and every other rearrangement counted as non-productive. Following IMGT convention, CDR3 was defined as the stretch from the second conserved V-encoded cysteine up to the conserved J-encoded phenylalanine. The earlier analysis of about 590 of the donors excluded sequences that lacked an unambiguous match to a single V gene segment. In an earlier analysis of several hundred of the donors, V segments were called functional above 56.7% productive rearrangements and were called segregating when the between-donor standard deviation exceeded 5%. A statistical classification framework was built for diagnosing cytomegalovirus status from the catalog of TCR beta chain sequences. In a later analysis, V and J genes were assigned by comparing TCR nucleotide sequences against IMGT/GENE-DB human TR gene sequences. In a later analysis, CDR3 sequences and most-parsimonious VDJ recombination scenarios were assigned using the TCRdist pipeline. In a later analysis, every TCR beta chain was defined by the combination of its CDR3 amino acid sequence and its V-gene family, and reads without a unique V-gene family were dropped. To address suspected cross-contamination and a sequencing artifact, a later analysis removed 592 highly shared, low-generation-probability nucleotide sequences. For each public chain, a later analysis derived a clonal expansion index from normalized ranks of inferred template counts within each repertoire. In a later analysis, generation probabilities were computed with a VDJ recombination model fitted to out-of-frame rearrangements, and the resulting probabilities were checked against IGoR. In a later analysis, hypergeometric tests were used to score TCR-TCR, TCR-HLA and TCR-CMV co-occurrence, with a repertoire-size bias correction applied to TCR pairs. In a later analysis, false discovery rates were estimated by permuting HLA or CMV assignments 20 times. In a later analysis, co-occurring TCRs were grouped using DBSCAN, with TCRdist sequence similarity added in when clustering inside HLA-allele-positive subsets. Repertoires with fewer than 30,000 or more than 120,000 public chains, plus five repertoires with anomalous nucleotide sharing, were excluded from co-occurrence clustering. The table was pulled from immuneACCESS by TCRdb, which kept in-frame rearrangements only. Such tables lose some clones; where checked, under half of the loss comes from unresolved V genes, and the rest has no known cause. The DNA was the basis for D and trimming; V, J and clone size are from that table. Within this sample are 130,000 or so clones, with 61% of them counted one time only. The ten biggest clones cover about 1.8% of the sample.

This entry belongs to a study of cytomegalovirus exposure and HLA in healthy donors (dated by TCRdb to 2015 to 2018). For the wider study: An earlier analysis of 587 of the donors reported around 280 Gb of sequence data and about 120 million unique TCR beta sequences obtained from about 180 million T cells. Along with the roughly 700-subject first cohort, a separate validation cohort of roughly 110 different subjects was used. The T cell repertoires of 670 or so subjects were profiled by immunosequencing and related to cytomegalovirus serostatus. Four or five DR-DQ haplotypes were treated as single units for association and clustering because of strong linkage in the cohort. Every discovery cohort repertoire had been produced on one sequencing platform. The number of typed donors differed by locus: roughly 620-630 for A, B, C, DRB1 and DQB1; 500 to 550 for DQA1; fewer than 610 for DPA1; and around 470 for DPB1. The genetic ancestry cluster associated with self-reported Caucasian donors included over 65% of the approximately 400 genotyped donors. Rather than drawing on any new phenotypic data, the later analysis identified candidate immune exposures from TCR beta sequences and the way those sequences occurred across donors. On average, 235,054 unique TCR beta nucleotide sequences were sequenced per donor among some 430 genotyped donors of the cohort, with roughly 19% of those sequences being non-productive. Alongside the repertoire data, information on donor age, sex, ethnicity and CMV serostatus was compiled. HLA typing included class I and class II loci at four-digit resolution. The study was designed to test whether signatures of past pathogen exposure could be identified by cataloging public T cell receptors. To study patterns of TCR occurrence, a later analysis re-analyzed previously published TCR beta repertoires from more than 550 donors and added high-resolution HLA genotyping. To decide whether each TCR beta V gene segment behaved as functional or pseudogenic, an earlier analysis of approximately 590 of the donors relied on high-throughput TCR beta sequencing. A later genetic analysis used genome-wide SNP genotypes for about 65% of the roughly 670 donors, treating that subset as a discovery cohort. The study combined high-throughput TCR immunosequencing, statistical association of individual TCRs with disease status, and machine learning to predict cytomegalovirus infection status. Approximately 300 gigabases of sequencing data and around 88 million unique TCR sequences made up an early release that covered some 640 HLA-typed donors.

The full study reports these points: An association between a missense DCLRE1C variant and V-gene and J-gene trimming of TCR beta chains was found in a later genetic analysis and replicated in an independent cohort. Linkage disequilibrium might explain the correlated functional status among segregating V segments, but an unknown experimental factor could not be ruled out. The study gave a list of 150 to 200 TCR beta chains associated with cytomegalovirus. While some public TCRs were present in many individuals, most TCR sequences turned up only very rarely across donors. This cohort had only TCR beta chains sequenced, and the lack of alpha or paired-chain data limited which features could be detected. Because counts were too low, approximately 18 rarely observed V segments, including chromosome 9 orphons, were excluded from the earlier analysis of 587 of the donors. According to a later analysis, TCR association rates differed among HLA loci, with DRB1 alleles showing the most associated TCRs and HLA-C alleles showing the fewest. Broadly in line with IMGT annotations, most TCR beta V segments showed up in productive rearrangements about 90% or about 30% of the time in an earlier analysis of approximately 600 of the donors. In vitro tests confirmed that three of the cytomegalovirus-associated TCR beta chains recognize cytomegalovirus antigens. Some IMGT-functional V segments, including TRBV6-2 and TRBV6-3, could not be told apart with the 87-base-pair reads, so those segments were excluded. CMV serostatus was the only immune exposure information available for the cohort. Specific HLA alleles were associated with over 15,000 TCR beta sequences at a false discovery rate of 0.05 in a later analysis. A further reported finding was that TCR beta sequences accurately predicted the HLA-A and HLA-B alleles for most subjects in the first cohort. A later analysis found that HLA-associated TCR beta chains were more clonally expanded and had lower generation probabilities than equally common non-associated chains. According to a later genetic analysis, donors in an Asian-associated ancestry cluster had fewer N-insertions in productive TCRs than the roughly 700-donor mean. When HLA alleles, especially DR and DQ, strongly co-occurred, attributing TCR associations to individual alleles was difficult. Sequencing depth was assumed to be roughly uniform across donors in the presence/absence analyses, though that assumption may not hold. Several of the top co-occurrence clusters appeared to be linked to parvovirus B19, influenza, CMV and Epstein-Barr virus, according to a later analysis. According to the authors, the approach could potentially be generalized to other disease states and immunological phenotypes. A group of highly shared sequence variants was considered likely to be a technical artifact of the sequencing pipeline. In both the original and validation cohorts, the classifier was reported to diagnose cytomegalovirus status with high specificity and sensitivity. HLA typing was unavailable for some donors at each locus, so association tests used only the typed subset. Most CMV-associated TCR beta chains appeared to be HLA-restricted in a later analysis, and the HLA associations seemed to be driven largely by CMV exposure.

This chain is built from TRBV7-9 and TRBJ1-1; the central 7 bases match TRBD1. The specimen was PBMCs. The sequence derives from a male donor in good health and CMV-seronegative. The nucleotides are TGTGCCAGCAGCCTCCAAGGCATAGACAGGGTCACTGAAGCTTTCTTT. This translates into CASSLQGIDRVTEAFF.